This T cell receptor (beta chain) originates from a study of neurological immune-mediated disorders. General study points: A possible signature was seen in one related-CDR3 cluster, into which phylogenetic grouping placed the repertoires of 18 of 34 multiple sclerosis patients.

This clonotype was seen ten or more times. Its target is unknown. The method for making cDNA was 5'RACE, and it used 10-nucleotide random UMIs. TCRdb re-called the 5' RACE reads with MiXCR, one entry per CDR3 protein. The profile shows about 59,000 distinct CDR3 sequences, 3.5% of them singletons. 2 million PBMCs stored at -80 C were the source of the unsorted libraries. J gave up 1 base and V 0 bases, and 6 bases lay outside the gene matches. Germline CDR1 reads DFQATT; CDR2 reads SNEGSKA (reference sequence). The CDR3 loop spans 17 amino acids. This clonotype was obtained from a woman in her 30s with multiple sclerosis. The sequenced material came from PBMCs. The V and J genes are TRBV20-1 and TRBJ2-5; 12 bases map to TRBD2. The CDR3 nucleotides read TGCAGTGCTAGAGAAGAGTGGGGACTAGCGGGCCAAGAGACCCAGTACTTC. Translated, it gives CSAREEWGLAGQETQYF.